These T cell receptor beta chains were read from a single sample in a study of Ad26.COV2.S vaccination and SARS-CoV-2 variants. Generated by immunoSEQ multiplex PCR, the TCRdb table keeps only in-frame clones and is missing some. The top ten clones hold roughly 4% of a sample with 350,000 to 500,000 clones, over 75% of them seen once. This specimen consisted of peripheral blood, obtained in a trial of Ad26.COV2.S vaccine versus placebo. These receptors all come from a person between 18 and 65 years old who received the Ad26.COV2.S COVID-19 vaccine or a placebo. Both conserved end residues are part of each CDR3. D genes are given only for firm matches. Expanded clones are given a class, and other clones once, few, many or no size at all.

v_call: TRBV6-1
d_call: TRBD2
j_call: TRBJ2-3
clone_size: NA
cdr3_nt: TGTGCCAGCAGTGAAAAAGGACTAGCGGGCACAGATACGCAGTATTTT
cdr3_aa: CASSEKGLAGTDTQYF

v_call: TRBV5-1
d_call: NA
j_call: TRBJ2-5
clone_size: NA
cdr3_nt: TGCGCCAGCAGCTTGGCCGGGATCGGAGAGACCCAGTACTTC
cdr3_aa: CASSLAGIGETQYF

v_call: TRBV19
d_call: NA
j_call: TRBJ1-2
clone_size: NA
cdr3_nt: TGTGCCAGTAGTATAGGTCATGTGGTCGCTAACTATGGCTACACCTTC
cdr3_aa: CASSIGHVVANYGYTF

v_call: TRBV12-3/TRBV12-4
d_call: NA
j_call: TRBJ1-2
clone_size: NA
cdr3_nt: TGTGCCAGCAGTTTGTTGGGAACTTATGGCTACACCTTC
cdr3_aa: CASSLLGTYGYTF

v_call: TRBV19
d_call: NA
j_call: TRBJ2-6
clone_size: once
cdr3_nt: TGTGCCAGTAGTATACAGGGGAGAAGCTCCGGGGCCAACGTCCTGACTTTC
cdr3_aa: CASSIQGRSSGANVLTF

v_call: TRBV18
d_call: NA
j_call: TRBJ1-1
clone_size: NA
cdr3_nt: TGTGCCAGCTCACACAGGCGGGAGGTTTCGAGGGAAGAAGCTTTCTTT
cdr3_aa: CASSHRREVSREEAFF

v_call: TRBV20-1
d_call: NA
j_call: TRBJ1-6
clone_size: NA
cdr3_nt: TGCAGTGCTAGTGCCTTGGTTAGCTCCTATAATTCACCCCTCCACTTT
cdr3_aa: CSASALVSSYNSPLHF

v_call: TRBV7-9
d_call: NA
j_call: TRBJ2-7
clone_size: NA
cdr3_nt: TGTGCCAGCAGCTTAGGGCAGGGTCGAGGCGAGCAGTACTTC
cdr3_aa: CASSLGQGRGEQYF

v_call: TRBV18
d_call: NA
j_call: TRBJ1-4
clone_size: NA
cdr3_nt: TGTGCCAGCTCACGCAGCTCTAATGAAAAACTGTTTTTT
cdr3_aa: CASSRSSNEKLFF

v_call: TRBV24-1
d_call: NA
j_call: TRBJ1-5
clone_size: once
cdr3_nt: TGTGCCACCAGCCGGGCCGAGAATCAGCCCCAGCATTTT
cdr3_aa: CATSRAENQPQHF

v_call: TRBV3-1/TRBV3-2
d_call: TRBD1
j_call: TRBJ1-1
clone_size: NA
cdr3_nt: TGTGCCAGCAGGGGGACAGGGGGCATCGCTGAAGCTTTCTTT
cdr3_aa: CASRGTGGIAEAFF

v_call: TRBV19
d_call: NA
j_call: TRBJ2-1
clone_size: NA
cdr3_nt: TGTGCCAGTAGTATTTCGGATACCTACAATGAGCAGTTCTTC
cdr3_aa: CASSISDTYNEQFF

v_call: TRBV2
d_call: NA
j_call: TRBJ2-4
clone_size: NA
cdr3_nt: TGTGCCAGCAGGGGTCTCGGTGAGGACATTCAGTACTTC
cdr3_aa: CASRGLGEDIQYF

v_call: TRBV7-3
d_call: NA
j_call: TRBJ2-3
clone_size: NA
cdr3_nt: TGTGCCAGCAGCTTAAGCGGGGATGATACAGATACGCAGTATTTT
cdr3_aa: CASSLSGDDTDTQYF

v_call: TRBV10-3
d_call: TRBD1
j_call: TRBJ1-1
clone_size: NA
cdr3_nt: TGTGCCATCAGTGAGGCTCTGACAGGGCAGAACACTGAAGCTTTCTTT
cdr3_aa: CAISEALTGQNTEAFF

v_call: TRBV29-1
d_call: NA
j_call: TRBJ2-3
clone_size: NA
cdr3_nt: TGCAGCGTTGAAGCAAGGAGGGGCGCAGATACGCAGTATTTT
cdr3_aa: CSVEARRGADTQYF

v_call: TRBV7-9
d_call: TRBD1
j_call: TRBJ1-2
clone_size: NA
cdr3_nt: TGTGCCAGCAGCCGGGACCGGGACAGGGCTTTTGGCTACACCTTC
cdr3_aa: CASSRDRDRAFGYTF

v_call: TRBV28
d_call: NA
j_call: TRBJ1-2
clone_size: NA
cdr3_nt: TGTGCCAGCAGTTTGCGGCACGTCGCTACATATGGCTACACCTTC
cdr3_aa: CASSLRHVATYGYTF

v_call: TRBV2
d_call: NA
j_call: TRBJ2-7
clone_size: NA
cdr3_nt: TGTGCCAGCAGCCAATCGAATTTGTTAAAGGTCTCCTACGAGCAGTACTTC
cdr3_aa: CASSQSNLLKVSYEQYF

v_call: TRBV18
d_call: TRBD1
j_call: TRBJ2-5
clone_size: NA
cdr3_nt: TGTGCCAGCTCACCTGGGACAGGGGAACAAGAGACCCAGTACTTC
cdr3_aa: CASSPGTGEQETQYF

v_call: TRBV5-6
d_call: NA
j_call: TRBJ2-5
clone_size: NA
cdr3_nt: TGTGCCAGCAGCTTGAGGCCGTTTCAAGAGACCCAGTACTTC
cdr3_aa: CASSLRPFQETQYF

v_call: TRBV6-1
d_call: NA
j_call: TRBJ1-6
clone_size: NA
cdr3_nt: TGTGCCAGCAGTGAAATGGCCGGGGGGAGGTCACCCCTCCACTTT
cdr3_aa: CASSEMAGGRSPLHF

v_call: TRBV1
d_call: NA
j_call: TRBJ2-7
clone_size: once
cdr3_nt: TGCACCAGCAGCCCGAGTTTTACCAAATCGACAGGGAATACCTACGAGCAGTACTTC
cdr3_aa: CTSSPSFTKSTGNTYEQYF

v_call: TRBV5-1
d_call: TRBD2
j_call: TRBJ2-7
clone_size: NA
cdr3_nt: TGCGCCAGCAGCTTGCCTATGGGGAGGCTAGCGGAAGGATACGAGCAGTACTTC
cdr3_aa: CASSLPMGRLAEGYEQYF

v_call: TRBV9
d_call: NA
j_call: TRBJ1-2
clone_size: NA
cdr3_nt: TGTGCCAGCAGCGCACATCGGACAGATTTTAACTATGGCTACACCTTC
cdr3_aa: CASSAHRTDFNYGYTF

v_call: TRBV5-1
d_call: TRBD2
j_call: TRBJ2-1
clone_size: NA
cdr3_nt: TGCGCCAGCAGCCGGACTAGCGGGGGTTATAATGAGCAGTTCTTC
cdr3_aa: CASSRTSGGYNEQFF

v_call: TRBV5-1
d_call: TRBD1
j_call: TRBJ2-7
clone_size: NA
cdr3_nt: TGCGCCAGCAGCTTGCGGCAGGGGGCCGACGAGCAGTACTTC
cdr3_aa: CASSLRQGADEQYF

v_call: TRBV19
d_call: TRBD1
j_call: TRBJ1-1
clone_size: once
cdr3_nt: TGTGCCAGTAGTGCCGACAGGGTTGAAGCTTTCTTT
cdr3_aa: CASSADRVEAFF

v_call: TRBV6-5
d_call: NA
j_call: TRBJ2-5
clone_size: NA
cdr3_nt: TGTGCCGTATCCCGCAATCCGGGGAAACAAGAGACCCAGTACTTC
cdr3_aa: CAVSRNPGKQETQYF

v_call: TRBV10-3
d_call: TRBD2
j_call: TRBJ2-3
clone_size: NA
cdr3_nt: TGTGCCATCAGGTCGGGTAGCGGGGCCTTATTTAGCACAGATACGCAGTATTTT
cdr3_aa: CAIRSGSGALFSTDTQYF

v_call: TRBV5-4
d_call: NA
j_call: TRBJ2-3
clone_size: NA
cdr3_nt: TGTGCCAGCAGCTACAGGTTCACAGATACGCAGTATTTT
cdr3_aa: CASSYRFTDTQYF

v_call: TRBV3-1/TRBV3-2
d_call: TRBD1
j_call: TRBJ1-2
clone_size: few
cdr3_nt: TGTGCCAGCAGACGGGACAGGCGCCCCCCCTATGGCTACACCTTC
cdr3_aa: CASRRDRRPPYGYTF

v_call: TRBV7-9
d_call: NA
j_call: TRBJ1-5
clone_size: once
cdr3_nt: TGTGCCAGCAGCTTTACCCCCGATCAGCCCCAGCATTTT
cdr3_aa: CASSFTPDQPQHF

v_call: TRBV28
d_call: NA
j_call: TRBJ1-2
clone_size: NA
cdr3_nt: TGTGCCAGCAGTTTATTTCCAGGACACTATGGCTACACCTTC
cdr3_aa: CASSLFPGHYGYTF

v_call: TRBV10-2
d_call: TRBD1
j_call: TRBJ1-2
clone_size: NA
cdr3_nt: TGCGCCAGCAGCGCTCCAGGGGGGAGCTATGGCTACACCTTC
cdr3_aa: CASSAPGGSYGYTF

v_call: TRBV5-1
d_call: NA
j_call: TRBJ2-7
clone_size: NA
cdr3_nt: TGCGCCAGCAGCTTGACCCACTACGAGCAGTACTTC
cdr3_aa: CASSLTHYEQYF

v_call: TRBV23-1
d_call: NA
j_call: TRBJ2-3
clone_size: NA
cdr3_nt: TGCGCCAGCACCAGTTACGCCCAATTCCGGTCTAGCACAGATACGCAGTATTTT
cdr3_aa: CASTSYAQFRSSTDTQYF

v_call: TRBV19
d_call: NA
j_call: TRBJ1-1
clone_size: NA
cdr3_nt: TGTGCCAGTAGTATAGATGATTGGCGGGGAACTGAAGCTTTCTTT
cdr3_aa: CASSIDDWRGTEAFF

v_call: TRBV19
d_call: NA
j_call: TRBJ2-3
clone_size: NA
cdr3_nt: TGTGCCAGTAGTAATCAGGGGAGAAGTACGCAGTATTTT
cdr3_aa: CASSNQGRSTQYF

v_call: TRBV6-6
d_call: NA
j_call: TRBJ1-2
clone_size: NA
cdr3_nt: TGTGCCAGCAGTTACTCGGGTCGGGGTAAGGGCTACACCTTC
cdr3_aa: CASSYSGRGKGYTF

v_call: TRBV11-3
d_call: NA
j_call: TRBJ2-7
clone_size: few
cdr3_nt: TGTGCCAGCAGCTTAGATGGGGAGCAGTACTTC
cdr3_aa: CASSLDGEQYF

v_call: TRBV7-2
d_call: NA
j_call: TRBJ1-5
clone_size: NA
cdr3_nt: TGTGCCAGCAGCCTAAGGGTATCATATAAGGGGCTCCAGCCCCAGCATTTT
cdr3_aa: CASSLRVSYKGLQPQHF

v_call: TRBV4-1
d_call: TRBD1
j_call: TRBJ1-2
clone_size: NA
cdr3_nt: TGCGCCAGCAGCCACCGGGACAGTCTCGAAGCTAACTATGGCTACACCTTC
cdr3_aa: CASSHRDSLEANYGYTF

v_call: TRBV5-4
d_call: TRBD1
j_call: TRBJ1-2
clone_size: NA
cdr3_nt: TGTGCCAGCAGCTTTGGGACAGTTAATTCCTATGGCTACACCTTC
cdr3_aa: CASSFGTVNSYGYTF

v_call: TRBV14
d_call: NA
j_call: TRBJ1-2
clone_size: NA
cdr3_nt: TGTGCCAGCAGCCGAGAGGGGTCTCTGGGGTACTATGGCTACACCTTC
cdr3_aa: CASSREGSLGYYGYTF

v_call: TRBV6-2/TRBV6-3
d_call: NA
j_call: TRBJ1-2
clone_size: NA
cdr3_nt: TGTGCCAGCAGTTACTCCTCTCAGGGGTTGAATGGCTACACCTTC
cdr3_aa: CASSYSSQGLNGYTF

v_call: TRBV12-5
d_call: NA
j_call: TRBJ2-2
clone_size: NA
cdr3_nt: TGTGCTAGTGGTTTGGGGCAGGCAACGAACACCGGGGAGCTGTTTTTT
cdr3_aa: CASGLGQATNTGELFF

v_call: TRBV5-1
d_call: NA
j_call: TRBJ2-7
clone_size: NA
cdr3_nt: TGCGCCAGCAGCTTCGAGGGGGGGCAGGCTTCCTACGAGCAGTACTTC
cdr3_aa: CASSFEGGQASYEQYF

v_call: TRBV6-2/TRBV6-3
d_call: TRBD2
j_call: TRBJ2-1
clone_size: NA
cdr3_nt: TGTGCCAGCAGTTACCTAGCGGGGGAACCGTGGGATGAGCAGTTCTTC
cdr3_aa: CASSYLAGEPWDEQFF

v_call: TRBV4-3
d_call: NA
j_call: TRBJ2-5
clone_size: NA
cdr3_nt: TGCGCCAGCAGCCAAGGTAGTTACGAGACCCAGTACTTC
cdr3_aa: CASSQGSYETQYF

v_call: TRBV5-1
d_call: TRBD2
j_call: TRBJ2-5
clone_size: NA
cdr3_nt: TGCGCCAGCAGCTTGGCGCTGAGCGGGGTCCTGAGGGAGACCCAGTACTTC
cdr3_aa: CASSLALSGVLRETQYF

v_call: TRBV3-1/TRBV3-2
d_call: TRBD2
j_call: TRBJ2-2
clone_size: NA
cdr3_nt: TGTGCCAGCTCCATGAAACCGGGACTAGCGTATCCCGGGGAGCTGTTTTTT
cdr3_aa: CASSMKPGLAYPGELFF

v_call: TRBV2
d_call: TRBD1
j_call: TRBJ1-1
clone_size: once
cdr3_nt: TGTGCCAGCCGGACGGGACAGGGAAACACTGAAGCTTTCTTT
cdr3_aa: CASRTGQGNTEAFF

v_call: TRBV9
d_call: TRBD1
j_call: TRBJ1-6
clone_size: NA
cdr3_nt: TGTGCCAGCAGCGTGGGCCAGGGGACAGGGGGATATTCACCCCTCCACTTT
cdr3_aa: CASSVGQGTGGYSPLHF